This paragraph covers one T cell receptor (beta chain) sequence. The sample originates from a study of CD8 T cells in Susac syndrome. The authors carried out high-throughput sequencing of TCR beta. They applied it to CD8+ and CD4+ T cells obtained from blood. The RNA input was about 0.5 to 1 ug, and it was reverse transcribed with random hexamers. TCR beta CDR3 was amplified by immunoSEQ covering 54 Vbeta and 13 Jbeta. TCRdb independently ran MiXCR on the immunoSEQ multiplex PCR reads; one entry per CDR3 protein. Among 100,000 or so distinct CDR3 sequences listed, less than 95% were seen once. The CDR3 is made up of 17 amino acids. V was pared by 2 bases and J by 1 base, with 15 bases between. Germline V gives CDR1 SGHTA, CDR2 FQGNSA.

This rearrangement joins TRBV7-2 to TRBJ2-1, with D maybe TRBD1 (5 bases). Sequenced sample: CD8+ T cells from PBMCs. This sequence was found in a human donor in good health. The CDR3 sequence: CASSLRSDQGSYNEQFF. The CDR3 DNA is TGTGCCAGCAGCTTAAGGTCGGACCAGGGTTCCTACAATGAGCAGTTCTTC.